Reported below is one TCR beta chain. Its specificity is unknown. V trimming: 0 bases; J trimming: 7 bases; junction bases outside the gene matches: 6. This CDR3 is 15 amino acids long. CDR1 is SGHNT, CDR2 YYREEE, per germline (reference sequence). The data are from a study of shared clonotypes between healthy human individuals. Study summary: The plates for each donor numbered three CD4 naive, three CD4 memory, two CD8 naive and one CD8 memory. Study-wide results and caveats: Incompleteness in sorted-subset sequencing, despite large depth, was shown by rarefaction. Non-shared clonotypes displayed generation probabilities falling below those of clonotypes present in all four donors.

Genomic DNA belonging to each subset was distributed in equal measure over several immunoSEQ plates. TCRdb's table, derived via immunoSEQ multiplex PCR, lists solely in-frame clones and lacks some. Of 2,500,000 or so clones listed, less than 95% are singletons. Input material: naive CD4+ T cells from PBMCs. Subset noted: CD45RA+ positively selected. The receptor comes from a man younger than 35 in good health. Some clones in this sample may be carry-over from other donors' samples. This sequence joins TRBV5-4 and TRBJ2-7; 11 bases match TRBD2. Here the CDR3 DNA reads TGTGCCAGCAGCTTGGGTAGCGGGAGGGCCGGTGAGCAGTACTTC. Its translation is CASSLGSGRAGEQYF.